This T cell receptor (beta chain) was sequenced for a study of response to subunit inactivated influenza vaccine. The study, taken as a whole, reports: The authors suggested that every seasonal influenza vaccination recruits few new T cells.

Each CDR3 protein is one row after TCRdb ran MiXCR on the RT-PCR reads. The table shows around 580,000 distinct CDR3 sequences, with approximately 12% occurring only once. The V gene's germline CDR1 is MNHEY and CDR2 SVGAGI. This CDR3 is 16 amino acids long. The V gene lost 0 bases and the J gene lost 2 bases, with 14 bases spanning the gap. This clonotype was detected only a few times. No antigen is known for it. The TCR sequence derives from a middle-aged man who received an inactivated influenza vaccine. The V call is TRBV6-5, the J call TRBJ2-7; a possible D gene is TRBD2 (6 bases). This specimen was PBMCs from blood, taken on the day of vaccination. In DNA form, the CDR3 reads TGTGCCAGCAGTTACTCGGGCAGGGAGGAGACCTACGAGCAGTACTTC. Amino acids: CASSYSGREETYEQYF.